Listed here is a single T cell receptor beta chain. These data come from a study of blood T cell repertoires in COVID-19. For the study at large: Samples representing acute and convalescent COVID-19 were sourced from the United States, Italy and Spain. T cells, B-cell-depleted T cells, or PBMCs provided the cDNA or gDNA that served as material.

The CDR3 totals 15 residues. Trimming took off 3 bases at V and 3 bases at J, with 12 bases between the two ends. Germline V lookup: CDR1 LNHDA, CDR2 SQIVND (reference sequence). Per the original data handling: Reference gene primers were amplified, and this amplification served to estimate nucleated cell counts. Assay used: immunoSEQ multiplex PCR; TCRdb lists only in-frame clones, some missing. V and J calls plus clone size are reproduced from that table; the DNA served to infer D and trimming. The table shows approximately 200,000 clones, with roughly 80% occurring only once. The rearrangement links TRBV19 to TRBJ1-5; D uncertain. Input material: peripheral blood. The sequence derives from a woman older than 75 with acute or convalescent COVID-19. Written as DNA, the CDR3 is TGTGCCAGTAGTATTTCAGACCGGGACAATCAGCCCCAGCATTTT. It specifies CASSISDRDNQPQHF. Using reference TRBV19 and TRBJ1-5 for the parts outside the CDR3, the full variable domain is DGGITQSPKYLFRKEGQNVTLSCEQNLNHDAMYWYRQDPGQGLRLIYYSQIVNDFQKGDIAEGYSVSREKKESFPLTVTSAQKNPTAFYLCASSISDRDNQPQHFGDGTRLSIL.